What follows are 14 T cell receptor beta chains derived from one specimen sequenced in a study of blood T cell repertoires in COVID-19 (dated by TCRdb to 2020 to 2022). The library was obtained by the immunoSEQ multiplex PCR assay. Here the immuneACCESS table is served through TCRdb, limited to in-frame sequences with V and J called. Missing clones are a known gap in these copies; in checked studies unresolved V genes cover under half, and the rest lacks a known reason. The sample records tens of thousands of clones, 86% of which are singletons. The ten largest clones capture 16% of the sample. Sequences were obtained from peripheral blood. The source of these receptors is a man aged 55 to 69 with active or convalescent COVID-19.

The J gene is TRBJ1-5, the V gene TRBV3-1 (or the pseudogene TRBV3-2); possible D gene TRBD1, 6 bases. CDR3 length: 14 amino acids. Germline V CDR1 and CDR2: LGHDT, YNNKEL (reference sequence). V lost 4 bases and J lost 4, with 11 bases in between. In nucleotides, the CDR3 is TGTGCCAGCAGCCGAGGACAGCGGAATCAGCCCCAGCATTTT. It codes for CASSRGQRNQPQHF.

This chain links TRBV7-2 with TRBJ2-7, with D possibly being TRBD2 (5 bases). Trimming took off 3 bases at V and 5 bases at J, with 11 bases between the two ends. Looked up from germline, CDR1 is SGHTA and CDR2 is FQGNSA. The CDR3 is 13 amino acids. The CDR3 reads CASSFGPGNEQYF. DNA of the CDR3: TGTGCCAGCAGCTTTGGGCCCGGGAACGAGCAGTACTTC.

This chain links TRBV10-3 with TRBJ2-1, with 10 bases fitting TRBD2. This CDR3 is 15 amino acids long. After removal of 2 bases from V and 9 bases from J, the junction contained 7 bases not matched to a gene. The germline V gene has CDR1 ENHRY and CDR2 SYGVKD. CDR3 amino acids: CAISETSGARAEQFF. In DNA, the CDR3 is TGTGCCATCAGTGAGACTAGCGGGGCCCGAGCTGAGCAGTTCTTC.

This clone was seen a single time. CDR3 amino acids: CASSLSLAGTLETQYF. The DNA for the CDR3 is TGTGCCAGCAGCTTAAGCCTAGCGGGGACCCTGGAGACCCAGTACTTC. This sequence joins TRBV7-2 and TRBJ2-5; 9 bases fit TRBD2. From germline, CDR1 is SGHTA and CDR2 FQGNSA. The CDR3 consists of 16 residues. V was pared by 2 bases and J by 5 bases, with 9 bases of the junction left unmatched.

The sample holds a few counts of this clone. In DNA, the CDR3 is TGTGCCAGCAGCGTTCTACTAGCGGGGGGCGGGGATACGCAGTATTTT. Protein product: CASSVLLAGGGDTQYF. The chain has TRBV9 and TRBJ2-3, with 12 bases aligning to TRBD2. Trimming at V came to 2 bases and at J to 6 bases, leaving 7 bases not matched to a gene. Germline V gene sequence: CDR1 SGDLS, CDR2 YYNGEE. The CDR3 covers 16 residues.

The rearrangement links TRBV12-3 or TRBV12-4 to TRBJ2-5, with D possibly matching TRBD1 (5 bases). The CDR3 loop spans 12 amino acids. Between the trimmed V and J ends, which lost 4 bases and 3 bases, there was a span of 6 bases. In DNA form, the CDR3 reads TGTGCCAGCAGTTGGGGCGAAGAGACCCAGTACTTC. Its protein is CASSWGEETQYF.

The gene calls are TRBV4-1 and TRBJ1-1; the match to TRBD1 covers 9 bases. This CDR3 has 12 residues. V lost 2 bases and J lost 10; bases outside the gene matches: 2. Germline CDR1 is MGHRA and CDR2 is YSYEKL. CDR3 loop: CASSQSDRGAFF. The CDR3 region has the DNA TGCGCCAGCAGCCAATCGGACAGGGGAGCTTTCTTT.

This sequence joins TRBV18 and TRBJ2-3, with D possibly matching TRBD1 (6 bases). There are 15 residues in the CDR3. V was trimmed by 3 bases and J by 0 bases, leaving 10 bases between them. Germline-derived CDR1 and CDR2 are KGHSH and LQKENI. CDR3 DNA: TGTGCCAGCTCACCGGCGACAGGTAGCACAGATACGCAGTATTTT. Protein: CASSPATGSTDTQYF.

On this clone: Germline is not matched at one junction end, which may reflect a read error. In DNA, the CDR3 is TGTGCCAGCAGCTCATCCCAGGGAAGCACCATATATTTT. Encoded protein: CASSSSQGSTIYF. The V call is TRBV11-3, the J call TRBJ1-3; weak D call: TRBD1 (5 bases). This CDR3 is 13 amino acids long. CDR1 and CDR2 (germline): SGHNT, YENEEA.

V gene TRBV10-3 combines with J gene TRBJ1-5, with TRBD1 as a possible D gene (5 bases). CDR3 length: 14 amino acids. V was cut by 6 bases and J by 3 bases, with 12 bases left in between. The germline gives CDR1 ENHRY, CDR2 SYGVKD. The CDR3 bases are TGTGCCATCAGCCCGGGGCGGGACAATCAGCCCCAGCATTTT. This translates into CAISPGRDNQPQHF.

The V and J genes are TRBV10-1 and TRBJ2-3; 11 bases are a match to TRBD2. The CDR3 extends over 16 amino acids. The ends lost 2 bases at V and 1 base at J; junction bases unmatched: 2. Germline CDR1 is WNHNN and CDR2 is SYGVQD (reference sequence). The DNA for the CDR3 is TGCGCCAGCAGTGAGCAACTAGCGGGGGGCACAGATACGCAGTATTTT. This sequence encodes CASSEQLAGGTDTQYF.

The chain recombines TRBV7-9 with TRBJ2-5; D gene ambiguous. Germline V gives CDR1 SEHNR, CDR2 FQNEAQ (reference sequence). Trimming removed 2 bases at V and 4 bases at J, with 5 bases between. The CDR3 covers 12 residues. The CDR3 loop reads CASSLRVETQYF. The CDR3 coding sequence is TGTGCCAGCAGCTTACGGGTAGAGACCCAGTACTTC.

The chain uses TRBV7-2 and TRBJ2-3; D is perhaps TRBD2 (6 bases). CDR1 and CDR2 from the germline V gene are SGHTA and FQGNSA. Between the trimmed V and J ends, which lost 5 bases and 8 bases, there was a span of 17 bases. This CDR3 spans 14 amino acids. The CDR3 protein is CASSGKWGGATQYF. In DNA form, the CDR3 reads TGTGCCAGCAGCGGAAAGTGGGGCGGGGCTACGCAGTATTTT.

V and J are TRBV3-1 (or the pseudogene TRBV3-2) and TRBJ2-7, with TRBD2 matching 8 bases. The CDR3 spans 14 residues. The junction had 2 bases not matched to a gene; V was cut back by 4 bases and J by 0 bases. Per the germline V gene, CDR1 is LGHDT and CDR2 is YNNKEL (reference sequence). The CDR3 reads CASSRGGHSYEQYF. CDR3 coding DNA: TGTGCCAGCAGCCGCGGGGGGCACTCCTACGAGCAGTACTTC.